The next 31 T cell receptor beta chains were all read from a single sample in a study of shared T cell receptors in the human thymus (dated by TCRdb to the early 2020s). Library generation was performed with the immunoSEQ multiplex PCR assay. TCRdb holds this immuneACCESS table with in-frame rearrangements only. Some clones are missing; in checked studies, unresolved V genes explain under half, and the rest has no known cause. This sample has some 700,000 clones in its table, and approximately 83% of those were observed once. The ten largest account for 0.0095% to 0.013% of the sample. In addition, the sample was reused for a study of human thymus T cells.

Material for sequencing was thymocytes. These receptors all come from a girl under two years old with a congenital heart defect. Donor details come from another sample of the same person, matched by shared clones.

V gene TRBV27 combines with J gene TRBJ1-1, with D perhaps TRBD1 (5 bases). Germline CDR1 reads MNHEY; CDR2 reads SMNVEV (reference sequence). V was clipped by 7 bases and J by 4 bases, with 22 bases between them. This CDR3 region has 16 residues. The CDR3 coding sequence is TGTGCCAGCATCGCGGGGGGAGGCAGTTTGAGCACTGAAGCTTTCTTT. This translates into CASIAGGGSLSTEAFF.

The gene calls are TRBV13 and TRBJ1-2; TRBD1 might be the D (6 bases). Germline loops: CDR1 PRHDT, CDR2 FYEKMQ (reference sequence). This CDR3 contains 14 residues. V shed 6 bases and J shed 8 bases, with 19 bases lying between them. The CDR3 nucleotides read TGTGCCAGCAGAAGTGGACAGACTTATGGAGGCTACACCTTC. Protein sequence: CASRSGQTYGGYTF. The full variable domain, rest sourced from reference TRBV13 and TRBJ1-2, is AAGVIQSPRHLIKEKRETATLKCYPIPRHDTVYWYQQGPGQDPQFLISFYEKMQSDKGSIPDRFSAQQFSDYHSELNMSSLELGDSALYFCASRSGQTYGGYTFGSGTRLTVV.

V is TRBV29-1 and J is TRBJ2-3, with unresolved D. The germline CDR1 and CDR2 sequences are SQVTM and ANQGSEA. CDR3 size: 13 residues. Deletions cut 4 bases from V and 1 base from J, with 9 bases between. The CDR3 region is CSVVKPGTDTQYF. CDR3 DNA: TGCAGCGTTGTGAAGCCGGGCACAGATACGCAGTATTTT.

The rearrangement uses TRBV7-9 and TRBJ2-1, with D maybe TRBD2 (7 bases). The CDR3 loop spans 17 amino acids. Germline loops: CDR1 SEHNR, CDR2 FQNEAQ (reference sequence). Trimming removed 3 bases from V and 4 bases from J, with 19 bases in between. CDR3 bases: TGTGCCAGCAGCTTTTATGGCAGGGAGGGGGTATACAATGAGCAGTTCTTC. It is translated as CASSFYGREGVYNEQFF.

The V gene is TRBV9, the J gene TRBJ1-6; a weak D match, TRBD1 (6 bases). The V and J ends lost 0 bases and 0 bases respectively, with 10 bases between them. Germline values: CDR1 SGDLS, CDR2 YYNGEE. The CDR3 extends over 17 amino acids. The CDR3 DNA is TGTGCCAGCAGCGTAGACAGGGACGGCTCCTATAATTCACCCCTCCACTTT. Its translation is CASSVDRDGSYNSPLHF.

The rearrangement links TRBV7-2 to TRBJ1-2; D gene ambiguous. Trimming removed 5 bases at V and 2 bases at J, with 12 bases between. The CDR3 consists of 14 residues. In germline, CDR1 is SGHTA, CDR2 FQGNSA. The CDR3 reads CASSLPGSNYGYTF. CDR3 in DNA: TGTGCCAGCAGCCTGCCAGGATCCAACTATGGCTACACCTTC.

With respect to this clone: This sample also contains other DNA sequences that code for the same CDR3. This sequence joins TRBV5-1 and TRBJ1-2; 8 nucleotides agree with TRBD1. The V and J ends lost 4 bases and 8 bases, in that order; junction bases with no gene match: 4. The CDR3 contains 12 residues. Germline V gene lookup returns CDR1 SGHRS and CDR2 YFSETQ. The CDR3: CASSLTGAGYTF. In DNA, the CDR3 is TGCGCCAGCAGCCTGACAGGGGCCGGCTACACCTTC.

V usage is TRBV6-4 and J usage is TRBJ2-1, with TRBD2 matching 9 bases. The V segment lost 3 bases and the J segment 2 bases; nucleotides outside the gene matches: 8. This CDR3 is 17 amino acids long. The V gene's germline CDR1 is MRHNA and CDR2 SNTAGT. The CDR3 region is CASSEQRRGGTYNEQFF. The DNA of the CDR3 is TGTGCCAGCAGTGAACAACGGCGGGGGGGTACCTACAATGAGCAGTTCTTC.

The V call is TRBV11-2, the J call TRBJ2-7, with D tentatively TRBD1 (5 bases). V gave up 1 base and J gave up 2 bases, with 12 bases separating them. Germline V gene data show CDR1 as SGHAT and CDR2 as FQNNGV. The CDR3 consists of 15 residues. The CDR3 region has the DNA TGTGCCAGCAGCTTAGCCATAGGACACCCCTACGAGCAGTACTTC. Its translation is CASSLAIGHPYEQYF.

This clone was detected only a few times. The CDR3, as DNA: TGTGCCAGTAGTATAAATCAGGAAGCCAGGAACACTGAAGCTTTCTTT. Amino acids: CASSINQEARNTEAFF. The chain carries TRBV19 and TRBJ1-1; no clear D gene. V shed 2 bases and J shed 1 base, with 14 bases lying between them. The CDR3 length is 16 residues. The V gene's germline CDR1 is LNHDA and CDR2 SQIVND (reference sequence).

The chain combines TRBV29-1 with TRBJ1-1; 12 nucleotides line up with TRBD1. Trimming removed 7 bases from V and 6 bases from J; junction bases left unmatched: 6. Germline V lookup: CDR1 SQVTM, CDR2 ANQGSEA. This CDR3 spans 13 amino acids. CDR3 in DNA: TGCAGCGCCCCCGGGACAGGGGGCTCTGAAGCTTTCTTT. It is translated as CSAPGTGGSEAFF.

J is TRBJ2-1 and V is TRBV28; possible D gene TRBD2, 7 bases. This CDR3 comprises 12 residues. The V gene lost 10 bases and the J gene lost 12 bases, with 19 bases spanning the gap. Germline CDR1 is MDHEN and CDR2 is SYDVKM. CDR3 nucleotides: TGTGCCACTTCCCGGGGGGCGAGCGGGCAGTTCTTC. Its translation: CATSRGASGQFF.

The chain joins TRBV6-4 to TRBJ2-7; TRBD1 matches at 9 bases. The ends lost 5 bases at V and 4 bases at J; junction bases unmatched: 12. There are 16 residues in the CDR3. The germline gives CDR1 MRHNA, CDR2 SNTAGT. CDR3 DNA sequence: TGTGCCAGCAGTCCAAACCGGGACAGGGACCTATACGAGCAGTACTTC. Residues: CASSPNRDRDLYEQYF.

This chain uses TRBV28 with TRBJ2-7; a possible D gene is TRBD1 (6 bases). The V gene's germline CDR1 is MDHEN and CDR2 SYDVKM. The CDR3 contains 16 residues. The V and J ends lost 2 bases and 2 bases respectively, with 16 bases between them. This chain's CDR3 is CASSLPKDSDPYEQYF. In nucleotides, the CDR3 is TGTGCCAGCAGTTTACCCAAGGACAGTGACCCCTACGAGCAGTACTTC. The full variable domain, rest sourced from reference TRBV28 and TRBJ2-7, is DVKVTQSSRYLVKRTGEKVFLECVQDMDHENMFWYRQDPGLGLRLIYFSYDVKMKEKGDIPEGYSVSREKKERFSLILESASTNQTSMYLCASSLPKDSDPYEQYFGPGTRLTVT.

Only a few counts were recorded for this clone. The chain is built from TRBV4-1 and TRBJ2-5, with D tentatively TRBD2 (7 bases). CDR3 length equals 17 residues. Germline-derived CDR1 and CDR2 are MGHRA and YSYEKL. V lost 1 base and J lost 0, with 15 bases in between. The CDR3 region is CASSQGPGGGHQETQYF. The DNA of the CDR3 is TGCGCCAGCAGCCAAGGCCCAGGCGGGGGCCACCAAGAGACCCAGTACTTC.

This chain links TRBV11-3 with TRBJ2-1; TRBD1 matches 8 bases. J lost 0 bases, V lost 1 base, and 8 bases had no gene match. The CDR3 runs 18 residues. Per the germline V gene, CDR1 is SGHNT and CDR2 is YENEEA. The CDR3 sequence is CASSLGPRQGSSYNEQFF. The CDR3 DNA is TGTGCCAGCAGCTTAGGACCCAGACAGGGGAGCTCCTACAATGAGCAGTTCTTC.

The chain employs TRBV9 and TRBJ1-2; possibly TRBD1 for D (6 bases). Trimming pared 4 bases from V and 2 bases from J, leaving 21 bases between. CDR1 is SGDLS and CDR2 is YYNGEE in the germline V gene. The CDR3 runs to 17 residues. The CDR3 loop is CASSPRRGRGTNYGYTF. The CDR3 nucleotides read TGTGCCAGCAGCCCTCGAAGGGGCAGGGGCACCAACTATGGCTACACCTTC.

CDR3 sequence: CASRVGAHNEKLFF. The CDR3 DNA is TGTGCCAGCAGGGTGGGGGCGCATAATGAAAAACTGTTTTTT. This chain connects TRBV6-5 to TRBJ1-4; TRBD1 might be the D (6 bases). Trimming stripped 6 bases from V and 4 bases from J, with 12 bases between. The CDR3 has 14 residues. Germline V gene lookup returns CDR1 MNHEY and CDR2 SVGAGI.

The V call is TRBV6-5, the J call TRBJ2-7; 7 bases line up with TRBD1. CDR3 length: 14 residues. V dropped 5 bases and J dropped 3; count of bases not matched to a gene: 7. Germline V gene sequence: CDR1 MNHEY, CDR2 SVGAGI. In DNA, the CDR3 is TGTGCCAGCAGTCGTTCCGGACAGGTCTACGAGCAGTACTTC. It is translated as CASSRSGQVYEQYF.

This chain connects TRBV6-5 to TRBJ2-7; 10 nucleotides match TRBD1. V shed 6 bases, J shed 3 bases, and the junction held 8 bases outside the gene matches. Germline V gives CDR1 MNHEY, CDR2 SVGAGI. This CDR3 is built from 15 residues. The CDR3 DNA reads TGTGCCAGCAGATTCGGACAGGGGGTATACTACGAGCAGTACTTC. Translated: CASRFGQGVYYEQYF.

The V call is TRBV5-1, the J call TRBJ2-3, with TRBD2 identical over 9 bases. The V segment lost 4 bases and the J segment 3 bases; nucleotides outside the gene matches: 6. The CDR3 has 15 amino acids. The germline CDR1 and CDR2 sequences are SGHRS and YFSETQ. CDR3 region: CASSPTGLATDTQYF. In DNA form, the CDR3 reads TGCGCCAGCAGCCCCACGGGACTAGCAACAGATACGCAGTATTTT.

The V gene is TRBV28, the J gene TRBJ1-5, with 8 nucleotides matching TRBD1. CDR3 length: 14 amino acids. Germline V gene sequence: CDR1 MDHEN, CDR2 SYDVKM. J was trimmed by 6 bases and V by 6 bases; bases with no gene match: 7. The CDR3 sequence: CASSQGQGSQPQHF. DNA for the CDR3: TGTGCCAGCAGCCAAGGACAGGGAAGTCAGCCCCAGCATTTT. Full variable domain (outside the CDR3, taken from reference TRBV28 and TRBJ1-5): DVKVTQSSRYLVKRTGEKVFLECVQDMDHENMFWYRQDPGLGLRLIYFSYDVKMKEKGDIPEGYSVSREKKERFSLILESASTNQTSMYLCASSQGQGSQPQHFGDGTRLSIL.

This sequence joins TRBV27 and TRBJ1-1; a possible D gene is TRBD1 (6 bases). The V and J ends lost 5 bases and 3 bases respectively, with 16 bases between them. Germline loops: CDR1 MNHEY, CDR2 SMNVEV (reference sequence). The CDR3 is 15 residues long. CDR3 amino acids: CASSVRGGLDTEAFF. Written as DNA, the CDR3 is TGTGCCAGCAGTGTGCGAGGGGGATTGGACACTGAAGCTTTCTTT.

The rearrangement links TRBV5-1 to TRBJ1-1, with no clear D. Between the trimmed V and J ends, which lost 1 base and 0 bases, there was a span of 10 bases. Germline CDR1 is SGHRS and CDR2 is YFSETQ. The CDR3 length is 15 residues. This CDR3 is CASSLPPEVNTEAFF. DNA for the CDR3: TGCGCCAGCAGCTTGCCCCCGGAGGTGAACACTGAAGCTTTCTTT.

The gene calls are TRBV2 and TRBJ1-2, with D perhaps TRBD1 (5 bases). Germline CDR1 reads SNHLY; CDR2 reads FYNNEI. V was clipped by 9 bases and J by 1 base, with 18 bases between them. The CDR3 is 15 amino acids. The CDR3 coding sequence is TGTGCCAGTATACGAGAGGAGGGGCTTAACTATGGCTACACCTTC. Translated: CASIREEGLNYGYTF.

The sample holds one count of this clone. The V gene is TRBV5-4, the J gene TRBJ2-1, with 8 positions matching TRBD1. CDR1 and CDR2 (germline): SGHNT, YYREEE (reference sequence). There are 16 residues in the CDR3. V lost 5 bases, J lost 7 bases, and 14 bases stayed unmatched. Written as DNA, the CDR3 is TGTGCCAGCAGTACAAGACGACAGGGGCTGCTGAATGAGCAGTTCTTC. Protein sequence: CASSTRRQGLLNEQFF. The whole variable domain, remainder taken from reference TRBV5-4 and TRBJ2-1, is ETGVTQSPTHLIKTRGQQVTLRCSSQSGHNTVSWYQQALGQGPQFIFQYYREEENGRGNFPPRFSGLQFPNYSSELNVNALELDDSALYLCASSTRRQGLLNEQFFGPGTRLTVL.

The chain employs TRBV9 and TRBJ2-7, with TRBD1 matching 7 bases. Germline V gives CDR1 SGDLS, CDR2 YYNGEE. The CDR3 consists of 16 residues. The trim removed 3 bases at V and 3 bases at J, leaving 12 bases unmatched. The CDR3 loop is CASSAGSGTVIYEQYF. As DNA, the CDR3 is TGTGCCAGCAGCGCCGGATCCGGGACAGTGATCTACGAGCAGTACTTC. Together with reference TRBV9 and TRBJ2-7, the CDR3 gives the full variable domain: DSGVTQTPKHLITATGQRVTLRCSPRSGDLSVYWYQQSLDQGLQFLIQYYNGEERAKGNILERFSAQQFPDLHSELNLSSLELGDSALYFCASSAGSGTVIYEQYFGPGTRLTVT.

The J gene is TRBJ1-3, the V gene TRBV6-5, with D possibly TRBD1 on 5 matching bases. Looked up from germline, CDR1 is MNHEY and CDR2 is SVGAGI. The CDR3 totals 15 residues. The V and J ends lost 8 bases and 7 bases respectively, with 21 bases between them. Here the CDR3 reads CASSIGAHTDNTIYF. DNA for the CDR3: TGTGCCAGCTCCATAGGGGCACATACGGATAACACCATATATTTT.

The chain carries TRBV4-1 and TRBJ1-1; D not resolved. The V gene lost 1 base and the J gene lost 0 bases, with 12 bases spanning the gap. CDR1 is MGHRA and CDR2 is YSYEKL in the germline V gene. The CDR3 is made up of 16 amino acids. The CDR3 reads CASSQVLGRVNTEAFF. The CDR3 DNA reads TGCGCCAGCAGCCAAGTTCTAGGGAGAGTGAACACTGAAGCTTTCTTT.

This chain connects TRBV5-1 to TRBJ1-1; 10 nucleotides match TRBD1. The CDR3 contains 18 residues. CDR1 SGHRS and CDR2 YFSETQ come from the germline V gene. The V segment lost 0 bases and the J segment 7 bases; nucleotides outside the gene matches: 15. CDR3: CASSLEGQGTTPRGEAFF. In DNA form, the CDR3 reads TGCGCCAGCAGCTTGGAGGGACAGGGGACCACCCCTCGGGGTGAAGCTTTCTTT.

The CDR3 bases are TGTGCTAGTGGTTCCCCCCCAGGGACGACAGGCGCCCAAATCGTTAACTATGGCTACACCTTC. Protein sequence: CASGSPPGTTGAQIVNYGYTF. The rearrangement links TRBV12-5 to TRBJ1-2; a possible D gene is TRBD1 (6 bases). CDR3 length equals 21 residues. Germline-derived CDR1 and CDR2 are LGHNT and FRNRAP. V was pared by 4 bases and J by 1 base, with 31 bases between.